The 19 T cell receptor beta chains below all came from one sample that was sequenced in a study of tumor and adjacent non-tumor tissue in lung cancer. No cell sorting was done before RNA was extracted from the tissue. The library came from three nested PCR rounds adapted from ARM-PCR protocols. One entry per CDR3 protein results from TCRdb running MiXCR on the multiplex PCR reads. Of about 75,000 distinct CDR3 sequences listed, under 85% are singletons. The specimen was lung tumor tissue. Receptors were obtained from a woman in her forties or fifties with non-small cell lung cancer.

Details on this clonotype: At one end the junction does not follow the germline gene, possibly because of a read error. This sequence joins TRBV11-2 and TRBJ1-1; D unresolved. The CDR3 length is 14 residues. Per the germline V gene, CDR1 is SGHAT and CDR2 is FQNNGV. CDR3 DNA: TGTGCCGGCAGCTTGCTAATACTGGGAAATGAAGCTTTCTTT. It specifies CAGSLLILGNEAFF.

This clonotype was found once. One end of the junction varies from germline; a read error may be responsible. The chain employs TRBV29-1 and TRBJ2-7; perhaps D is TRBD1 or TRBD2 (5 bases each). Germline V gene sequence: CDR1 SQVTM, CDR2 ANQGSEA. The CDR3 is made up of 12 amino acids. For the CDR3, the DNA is TGCAGCGTTGGAGGTTCAGGGAGCGAGCAGTATTTC. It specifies CSVGGSGSEQYF.

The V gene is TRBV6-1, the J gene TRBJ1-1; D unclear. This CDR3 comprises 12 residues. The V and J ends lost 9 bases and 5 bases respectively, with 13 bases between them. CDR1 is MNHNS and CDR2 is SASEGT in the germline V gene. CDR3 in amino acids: CASTLVRTEAFF. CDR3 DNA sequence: TGTGCCAGTACTTTGGTAAGAACTGAAGCTTTCTTT.

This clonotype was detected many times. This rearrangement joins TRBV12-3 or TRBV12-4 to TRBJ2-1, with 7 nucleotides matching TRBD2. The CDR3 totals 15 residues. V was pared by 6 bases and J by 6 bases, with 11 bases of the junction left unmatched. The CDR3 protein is CASSPARGGPNEQFF. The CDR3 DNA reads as TGTGCCAGCAGCCCGGCACGGGGAGGGCCCAATGAGCAGTTCTTC.

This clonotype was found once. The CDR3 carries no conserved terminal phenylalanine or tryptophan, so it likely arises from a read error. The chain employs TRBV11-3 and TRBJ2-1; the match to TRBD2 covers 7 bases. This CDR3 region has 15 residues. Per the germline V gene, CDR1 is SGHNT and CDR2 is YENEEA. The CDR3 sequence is CASNLAGGSYNEQFI. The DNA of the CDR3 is TGTGCCAGCAACTTAGCGGGCGGCTCATACAATGAGCAGTTCATC.

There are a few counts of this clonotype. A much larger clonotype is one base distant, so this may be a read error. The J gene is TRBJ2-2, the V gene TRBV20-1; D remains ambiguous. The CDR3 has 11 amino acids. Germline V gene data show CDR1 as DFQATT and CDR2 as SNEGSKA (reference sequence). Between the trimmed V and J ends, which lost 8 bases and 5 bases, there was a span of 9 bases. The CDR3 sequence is CSTWRTGELFF. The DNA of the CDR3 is TGCAGTACATGGCGAACCGGGGAGCTGTTTTTT.

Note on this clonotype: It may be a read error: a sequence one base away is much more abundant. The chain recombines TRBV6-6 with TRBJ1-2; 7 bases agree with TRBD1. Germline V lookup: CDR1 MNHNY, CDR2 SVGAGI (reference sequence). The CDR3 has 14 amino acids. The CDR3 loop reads CASSPGTANYSYAF. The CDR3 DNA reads TGTGCCAGCAGTCCTGGGACAGCTAACTATAGCTACGCCTTC.

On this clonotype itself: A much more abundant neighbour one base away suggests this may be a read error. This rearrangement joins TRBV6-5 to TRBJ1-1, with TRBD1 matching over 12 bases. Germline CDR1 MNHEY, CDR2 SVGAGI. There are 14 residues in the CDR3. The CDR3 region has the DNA TGTGGCAGCGGTATCGGGACAGGGGGCTCCTCAGCTTTCTTT. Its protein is CGSGIGTGGSSAFF.

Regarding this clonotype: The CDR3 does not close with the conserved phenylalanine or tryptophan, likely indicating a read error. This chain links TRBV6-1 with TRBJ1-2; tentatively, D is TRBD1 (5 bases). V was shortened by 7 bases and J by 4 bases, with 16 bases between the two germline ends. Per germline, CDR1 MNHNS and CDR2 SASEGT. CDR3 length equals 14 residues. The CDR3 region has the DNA TGTGCCAGCATCCGAGCCGGGGGTGGCTATGGCTACACCATT. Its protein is CASIRAGGGYGYTI.

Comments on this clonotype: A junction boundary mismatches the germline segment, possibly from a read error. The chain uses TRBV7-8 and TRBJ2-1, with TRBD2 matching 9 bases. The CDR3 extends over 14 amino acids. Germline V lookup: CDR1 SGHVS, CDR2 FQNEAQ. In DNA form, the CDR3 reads TGTGTCAGCAACTTTCTAGCGGGGCTTAATGAGCAGTTCTTC. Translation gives CVSNFLAGLNEQFF. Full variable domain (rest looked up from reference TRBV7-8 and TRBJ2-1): GAGVSQSPRYKVAKRGQDVALRCDPISGHVSLFWYQQALGQGPEFLTYFQNEAQLDKSGLPSDRFFAERPEGSVSTLKIQRTQQEDSAVYLCVSNFLAGLNEQFFGPGTRLTVL.

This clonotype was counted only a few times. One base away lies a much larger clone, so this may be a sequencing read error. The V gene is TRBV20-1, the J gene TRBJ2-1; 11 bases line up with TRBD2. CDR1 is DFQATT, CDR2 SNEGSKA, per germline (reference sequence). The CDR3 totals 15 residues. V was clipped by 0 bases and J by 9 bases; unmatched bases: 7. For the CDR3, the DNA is TGCAGTGCTAGAGATGCGACTAGCGGGAACCGTGAGCAGTTCTTC. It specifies CSARDATSGNREQFF.

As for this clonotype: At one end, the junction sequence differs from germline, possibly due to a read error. CDR3: CARSETGDGYTF. CDR3 DNA sequence: TGCGCCCGCAGTGAGACAGGTGATGGCTACACCTTC. V gene TRBV10-2 combines with J gene TRBJ1-2; the D gene is possibly TRBD1 (6 bases). Per germline, CDR1 WSHSY and CDR2 SAAADI. This CDR3 has 12 residues.

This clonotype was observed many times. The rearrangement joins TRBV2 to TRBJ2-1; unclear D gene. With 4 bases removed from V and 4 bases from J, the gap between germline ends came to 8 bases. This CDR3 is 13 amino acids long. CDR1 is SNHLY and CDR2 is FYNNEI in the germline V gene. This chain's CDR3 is CASSVGQYNEQFF. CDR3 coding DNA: TGTGCCAGCAGTGTAGGCCAATACAATGAGCAGTTCTTC.

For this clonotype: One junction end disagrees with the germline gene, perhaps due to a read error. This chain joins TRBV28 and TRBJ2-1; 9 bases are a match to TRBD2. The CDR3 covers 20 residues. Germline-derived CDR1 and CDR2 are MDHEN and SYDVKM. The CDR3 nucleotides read TGTGCTAGCATCCCCCCGGGGGGATCCGCCGGCCTAGCGGGGATCAATGGGCAGTTCTTC. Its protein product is CASIPPGGSAGLAGINGQFF.

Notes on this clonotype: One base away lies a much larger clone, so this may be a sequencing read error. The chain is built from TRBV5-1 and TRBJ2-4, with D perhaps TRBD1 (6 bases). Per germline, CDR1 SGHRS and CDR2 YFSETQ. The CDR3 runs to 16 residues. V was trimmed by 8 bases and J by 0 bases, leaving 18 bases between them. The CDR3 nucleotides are TGCGCCAGGAGCCCGGGACAAGTCACAGCCAAAAACATTCAGTACTTC. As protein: CARSPGQVTAKNIQYF.

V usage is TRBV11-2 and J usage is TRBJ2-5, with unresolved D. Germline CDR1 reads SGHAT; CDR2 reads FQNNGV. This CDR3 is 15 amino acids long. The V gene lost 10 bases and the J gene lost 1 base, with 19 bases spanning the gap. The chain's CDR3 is CANNPEMGVQETQYF. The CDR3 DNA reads TGTGCCAACAACCCCGAAATGGGCGTCCAAGAGACCCAGTACTTC. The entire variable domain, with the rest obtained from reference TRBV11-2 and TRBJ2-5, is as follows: EAGVAQSPRYKIIEKRQSVAFWCNPISGHATLYWYQQILGQGPKLLIQFQNNGVVDDSQLPKDRFSAERLKGVDSTLKIQPAKLEDSAVYLCANNPEMGVQETQYFGPGTRLLVL.

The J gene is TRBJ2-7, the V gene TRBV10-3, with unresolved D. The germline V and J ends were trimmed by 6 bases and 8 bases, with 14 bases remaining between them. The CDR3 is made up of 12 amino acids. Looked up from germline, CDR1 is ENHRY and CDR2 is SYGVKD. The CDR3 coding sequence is TGTGCCATCAGCCAAAACCGCCTGCAGCAGTACTTC. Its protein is CAISQNRLQQYF.

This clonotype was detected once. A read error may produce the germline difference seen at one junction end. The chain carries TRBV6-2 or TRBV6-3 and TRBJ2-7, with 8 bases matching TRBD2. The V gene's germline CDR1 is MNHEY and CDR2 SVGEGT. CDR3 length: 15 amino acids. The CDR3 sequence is CASSYSAGGSYEQYF. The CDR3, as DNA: TGTGCCAGCAGTTACTCGGCGGGGGGCTCTTACGAACAGTACTTC.

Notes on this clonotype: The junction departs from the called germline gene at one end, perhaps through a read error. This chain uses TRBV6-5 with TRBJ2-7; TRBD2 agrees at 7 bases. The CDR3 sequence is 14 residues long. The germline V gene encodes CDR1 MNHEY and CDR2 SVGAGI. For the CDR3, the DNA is TGTGCCAGCAGTTATCAGCGGGGAATCTACGAGGAGTACTTC. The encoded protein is CASSYQRGIYEEYF.